Listed below are T cell receptor beta chains from one sample, sequenced in a study of blood T cell repertoires in COVID-19. Repertoires were generated with immunoSEQ multiplex PCR, while TCRdb's copy carries only in-frame clones and drops some. The table shows some 150,000 clones, with 85% to 90% occurring only once. Sample: peripheral blood. The receptors originated from a human donor in a cohort sampled during active COVID-19. Each CDR3 is given with its conserved first and last residue. D genes are given only for firm matches. Clone size is not always given. Where it is, it says once, few, many or a class for expanded clones.

J gene	V gene	clone size	D gene	CDR3 DNA	CDR3 protein
TRBJ2-3	TRBV6-1	once	TRBD2	TGTGCCAGCAGTGAACTAGCGGGAGGGCCAGATACGCAGTATTTT	CASSELAGGPDTQYF
TRBJ1-1	TRBV6-2/TRBV6-3	-	-	TGTGCCAGCAGTCGGGTTCTTGACACTGAAGCTTTCTTT	CASSRVLDTEAFF
TRBJ2-2	TRBV7-6	-	TRBD1	TGTGCCAGCAGCTTAGATAATATCCAGACAGGGTATGGTTTCACCGGGGAGCTGTTTTTT	CASSLDNIQTGYGFTGELFF
TRBJ2-4	TRBV6-6	once	-	TGTGCCAGCAGTTACTCAATGGGGCTAGGGAACCTCGGGTTC	CASSYSMGLGNLGF
TRBJ2-5	TRBV7-2	-	-	TGTGCCAGCAGCATCGACAGCTACCAAGAGACCCAGTACTTC	CASSIDSYQETQYF
TRBJ2-2	TRBV5-1	-	TRBD2	TGCGCCAGCAGCTCTCCGGGACTAGCGGGGGGCACCGGGGAGCTGTTTTTT	CASSSPGLAGGTGELFF
TRBJ1-6	TRBV19	-	-	TGTGCCAGTAGGGCTCAGGGTCCTAATTCACCCCTCCACTTT	CASRAQGPNSPLHF
TRBJ1-5	TRBV30	few	-	TGTGCCTGGAGCGCTAAGCACAATCAGCCCCAGCATTTT	CAWSAKHNQPQHF
TRBJ2-3	TRBV11-2	-	-	TGTGCCAGCAGCCCCCGGGAAGGCGGGACAGATACGCAGTATTTT	CASSPREGGTDTQYF
TRBJ2-7	TRBV27	-	-	TGTGCCAGCAGTACAAGCACGGGAGCTCGGTACGAGCAGTACTTC	CASSTSTGARYEQYF
TRBJ1-6	TRBV27	-	-	TGTGCCAGCAGTTTATTTCGCCAGGATTCACCCCTCCACTTT	CASSLFRQDSPLHF
TRBJ2-1	TRBV5-1	-	TRBD2	TGCGCCAGCAGCATAACTAGCGGGAGCCCCTACAATGAGCAGTTCTTC	CASSITSGSPYNEQFF
TRBJ2-3	TRBV28	-	TRBD2	TGTGCCAGCAGCACGCATAGCGGGGGGTCTAGCACAGATACGCAGTATTTT	CASSTHSGGSSTDTQYF
TRBJ2-5	TRBV7-3	-	TRBD1	TGTGCCAGCAGCTTAACCGGACAGGACCAAGAGACCCAGTACTTC	CASSLTGQDQETQYF
TRBJ2-3	TRBV3-1/TRBV3-2	-	TRBD2	TGTGCCAGCAGCCGAATAGGGCAGAGAAAGGAAGTCCTCCAGCGGGAGGGGAGTACGCAGTATTTT	CASSRIGQRKEVLQREGSTQYF